This record concerns one T cell receptor (beta chain) sequence. This sample was taken from a study of cytomegalovirus exposure and HLA in healthy donors. PCR amplification relied on 60 Vbeta primers (plus 13 Jbeta primers). Only in-frame clones appear in the TCRdb table, and some are missing; sequencing was by immunoSEQ multiplex PCR. This sample lists roughly 75,000 clones; its ten largest clones have 4.5% to 5%. Trimming cost V 6 bases and J 6 bases, with 15 bases left between them. Germline CDR1 MNHEY, CDR2 SMNVEV (reference sequence). This CDR3 comprises 13 residues. The sequence was obtained from a man between 40 and 49 years old in good health and CMV-seronegative. The chain has TRBV27 and TRBJ2-7; maybe TRBD1 (6 bases). Sequences were obtained from PBMCs. In nucleotides, the CDR3 is TGTGCCAGCAGACCGGACAGATTCTCCGAGCAGTACTTC. Its translation is CASRPDRFSEQYF.